This T cell receptor (beta chain) was recorded in a study of Graves' ophthalmopathy and Graves' hyperthyroidism. The study amplified TCR beta CDR3 regions using RNA transcripts. The first-round RT-PCR employed HTBI primers together with the Qiagen OneStep RT-PCR kit. A multiplex PCR was then performed as the second round. TCRdb itself ran the multiplex PCR reads through MiXCR, one entry per CDR3 protein. The repertoire holds about 370,000 distinct CDR3 sequences, with around 19% as singletons. The CDR3 runs to 14 residues. Germline V lookup: CDR1 MNHNS, CDR2 SASEGT. Trimming cost V 9 bases and J 1 base, with 13 bases left between them. This clonotype has ten or more counts.

The TCR sequence derives from a woman aged 18-29 years with Graves' ophthalmopathy. The sample consisted of peripheral blood. The chain is built from TRBV6-1 and TRBJ1-5; TRBD1 might be the D (5 bases). CDR3 nucleotide sequence: TGTGCCAGTCGAGGGGCAGCAAGCAATCAGCCCCAGCATTTT. It specifies CASRGAASNQPQHF.